Described below is a single T cell receptor beta chain sequence and its context. Its antigen remains unidentified. As the CDR3 is not closed by the conserved phenylalanine or tryptophan, this likely results from a read error. This specimen belongs to a study of cytomegalovirus exposure and HLA in healthy donors. Study-wide context: Unique TCRs numbering some 77 million, obtained from HLA-typed donors, made up an early data release.

Points from the study as a whole: Later work found that TCR association rates differed between HLA loci; DRB1 had the most and HLA-C the fewest. It was 150 or so TCR beta chains that were listed as cytomegalovirus-associated.

With 60 Vbeta and 13 Jbeta primers, the PCR was carried out. Using immunoSEQ multiplex PCR, the repertoire was profiled, and TCRdb retains in-frame clones only, with some absent. The repertoire holds fewer than 200,000 clones, with roughly 80% as singletons. The source of this sequence is a woman in her fifties or sixties in good health and CMV-seropositive. Sample: PBMCs.

This CDR3 is CASSQDLGDYGYTS. The DNA for the CDR3 is TGTGCCAGCAGCCAAGACCTCGGGGACTATGGCTACACCTCC. The chain combines TRBV4-2 with TRBJ1-2; D gene uncertain. The V end lost 0 bases, the J end lost 3 bases, and 8 bases lay between the germline ends. The CDR3 totals 14 residues. CDR1 LGHNA and CDR2 YNFKEQ come from the germline V gene.